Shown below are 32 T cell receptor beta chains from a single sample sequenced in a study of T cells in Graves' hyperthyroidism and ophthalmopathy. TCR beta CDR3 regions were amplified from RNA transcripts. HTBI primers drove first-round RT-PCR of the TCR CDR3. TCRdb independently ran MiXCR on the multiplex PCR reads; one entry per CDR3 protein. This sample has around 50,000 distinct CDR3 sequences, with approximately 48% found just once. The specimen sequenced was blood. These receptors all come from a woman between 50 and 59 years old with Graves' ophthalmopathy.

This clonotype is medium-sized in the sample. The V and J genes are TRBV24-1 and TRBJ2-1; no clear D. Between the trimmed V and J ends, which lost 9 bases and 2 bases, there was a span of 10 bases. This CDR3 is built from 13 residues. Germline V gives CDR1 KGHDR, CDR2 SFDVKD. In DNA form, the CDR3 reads TGTGCCACCCAGTCTGTAGCCTACAATGAGCAGTTCTTC. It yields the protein CATQSVAYNEQFF.

The chain's CDR3 is CASSPCANTGELFF. Here the CDR3 DNA reads TGTGCCAGCAGCCCCTGTGCGAACACCGGGGAGCTGTTTTTT. The chain is built from TRBV9 and TRBJ2-2; D gene uncertain. CDR3 length: 14 residues. The V gene's germline CDR1 is SGDLS and CDR2 YYNGEE. The V gene lost 4 bases and the J gene lost 0 bases, with 7 bases spanning the gap.

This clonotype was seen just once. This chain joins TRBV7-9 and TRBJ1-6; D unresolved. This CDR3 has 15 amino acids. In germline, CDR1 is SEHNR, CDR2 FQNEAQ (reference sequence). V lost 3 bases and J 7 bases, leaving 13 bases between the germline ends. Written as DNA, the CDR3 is TGTGCCAGCAGCTTCGGGGTCCCGACAAATTCACCCCTCCACTTT. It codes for CASSFGVPTNSPLHF.

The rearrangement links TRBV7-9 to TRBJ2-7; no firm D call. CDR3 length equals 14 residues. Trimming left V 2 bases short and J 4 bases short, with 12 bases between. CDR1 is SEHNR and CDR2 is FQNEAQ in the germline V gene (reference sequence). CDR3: CASSLSQWNYEQYF. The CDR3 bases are TGTGCCAGCAGCTTATCTCAATGGAATTACGAGCAGTACTTC.

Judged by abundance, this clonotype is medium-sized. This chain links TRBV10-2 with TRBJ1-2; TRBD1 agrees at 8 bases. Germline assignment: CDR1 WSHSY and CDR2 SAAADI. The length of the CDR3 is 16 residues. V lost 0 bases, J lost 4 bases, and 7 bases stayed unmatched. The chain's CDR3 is CASSESRQGISYGYTF. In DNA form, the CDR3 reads TGCGCCAGCAGTGAGTCTCGACAGGGGATCAGCTATGGCTACACCTTC.

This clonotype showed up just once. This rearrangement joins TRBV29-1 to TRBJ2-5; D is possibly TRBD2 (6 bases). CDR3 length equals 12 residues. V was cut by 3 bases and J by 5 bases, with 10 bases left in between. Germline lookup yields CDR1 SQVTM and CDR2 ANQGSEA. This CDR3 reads CSVDPSAETQYF. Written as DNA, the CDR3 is TGCAGCGTTGATCCTAGCGCCGAGACCCAGTACTTC.

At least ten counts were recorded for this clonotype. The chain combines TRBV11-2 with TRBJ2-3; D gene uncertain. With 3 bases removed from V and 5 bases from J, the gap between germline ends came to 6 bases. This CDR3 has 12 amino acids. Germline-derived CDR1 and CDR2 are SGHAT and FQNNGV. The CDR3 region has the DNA TGTGCCAGCAGCTTGCAAAGAGATACGCAGTATTTT. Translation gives CASSLQRDTQYF.

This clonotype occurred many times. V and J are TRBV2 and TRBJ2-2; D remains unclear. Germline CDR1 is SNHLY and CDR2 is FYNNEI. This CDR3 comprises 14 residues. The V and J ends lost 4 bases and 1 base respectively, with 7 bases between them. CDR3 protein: CASSVWENTGELFF. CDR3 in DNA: TGTGCCAGCAGTGTTTGGGAGAACACCGGGGAGCTGTTTTTT.

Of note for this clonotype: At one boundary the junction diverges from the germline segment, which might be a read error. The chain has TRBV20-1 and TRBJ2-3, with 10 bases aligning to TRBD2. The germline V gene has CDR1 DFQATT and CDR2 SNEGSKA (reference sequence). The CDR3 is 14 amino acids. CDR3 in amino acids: CSGSSGRGADMQYF. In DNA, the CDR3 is TGCAGTGGTTCCAGCGGGAGGGGGGCAGATATGCAGTATTTT.

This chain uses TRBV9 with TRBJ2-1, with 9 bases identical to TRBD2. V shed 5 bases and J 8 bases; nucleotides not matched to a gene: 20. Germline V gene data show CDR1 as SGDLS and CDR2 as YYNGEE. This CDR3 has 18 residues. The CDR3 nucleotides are TGTGCCAGCAGTTTATCGGGTAGGCGGGAGGGCCTAAGGGATGAGCAGTTCTTC. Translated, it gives CASSLSGRREGLRDEQFF.

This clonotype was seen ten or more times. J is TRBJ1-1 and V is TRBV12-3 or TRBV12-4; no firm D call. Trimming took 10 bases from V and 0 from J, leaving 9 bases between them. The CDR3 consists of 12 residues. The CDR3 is CATGPLNTEAFF. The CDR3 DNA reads TGTGCCACCGGACCGTTGAACACTGAAGCTTTCTTT.

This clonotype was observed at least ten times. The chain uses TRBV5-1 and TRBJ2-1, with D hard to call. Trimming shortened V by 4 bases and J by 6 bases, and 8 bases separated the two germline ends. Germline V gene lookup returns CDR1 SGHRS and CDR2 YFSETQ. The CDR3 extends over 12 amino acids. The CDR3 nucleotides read TGCGCCAGCAGCATAAGAACCAATGAGCAGTTCTTC. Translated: CASSIRTNEQFF.

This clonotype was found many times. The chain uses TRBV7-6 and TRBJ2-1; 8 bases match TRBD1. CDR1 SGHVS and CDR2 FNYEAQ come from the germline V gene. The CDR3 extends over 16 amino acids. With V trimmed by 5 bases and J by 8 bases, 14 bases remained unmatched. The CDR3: CASSPRSGGVNYEQFF. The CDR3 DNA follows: TGTGCCAGCAGCCCCCGGTCAGGGGGCGTCAATTATGAGCAGTTCTTC. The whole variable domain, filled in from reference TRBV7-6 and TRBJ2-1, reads GAGVSQSPRYKVTKRGQDVALRCDPISGHVSLYWYRQALGQGPEFLTYFNYEAQQDKSGLPNDRFSAERPEGSISTLTIQRTEQRDSAMYRCASSPRSGGVNYEQFFGPGTRLTVL.

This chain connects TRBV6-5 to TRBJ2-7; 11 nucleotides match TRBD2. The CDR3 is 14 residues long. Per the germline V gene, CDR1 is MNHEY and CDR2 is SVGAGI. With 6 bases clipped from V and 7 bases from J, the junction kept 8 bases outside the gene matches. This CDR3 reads CASRLLAGAGEQYF. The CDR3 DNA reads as TGTGCCAGCAGACTACTAGCGGGAGCAGGGGAGCAGTACTTC.

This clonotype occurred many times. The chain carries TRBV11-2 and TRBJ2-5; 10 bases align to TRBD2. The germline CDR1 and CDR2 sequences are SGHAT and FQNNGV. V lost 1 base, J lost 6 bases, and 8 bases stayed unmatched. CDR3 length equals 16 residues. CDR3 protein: CASSLGSGGAIKTQYF. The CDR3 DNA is TGTGCCAGCAGCTTAGGGAGCGGGGGGGCTATAAAGACCCAGTACTTC.

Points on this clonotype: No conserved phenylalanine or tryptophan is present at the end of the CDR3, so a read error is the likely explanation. Here the CDR3 DNA reads TGTGCCAGCAGCCCCGGACAGGATAGAAGGTATGGCTACACCTCC. Translated, it gives CASSPGQDRRYGYTS. J is TRBJ1-2 and V is TRBV7-2, with 7 bases matching TRBD1. After removal of 5 bases from V and 5 bases from J, the junction contained 11 bases not matched to a gene. There are 15 residues in the CDR3. CDR1 and CDR2 from the germline V gene are SGHTA and FQGNSA.

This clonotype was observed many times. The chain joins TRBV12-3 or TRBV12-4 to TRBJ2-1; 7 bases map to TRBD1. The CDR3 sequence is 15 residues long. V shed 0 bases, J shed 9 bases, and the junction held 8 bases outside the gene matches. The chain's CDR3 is CASSLAHRGIGEQFF. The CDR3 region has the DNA TGTGCCAGCAGTTTAGCGCACAGGGGAATAGGTGAGCAGTTCTTC.

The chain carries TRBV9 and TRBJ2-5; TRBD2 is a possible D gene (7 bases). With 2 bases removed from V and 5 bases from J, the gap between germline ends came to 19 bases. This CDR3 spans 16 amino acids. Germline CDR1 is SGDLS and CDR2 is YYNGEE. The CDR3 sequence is CASSVGATGGAETQYF. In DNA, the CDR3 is TGTGCCAGCAGCGTGGGGGCCACGGGGGGTGCCGAGACCCAGTACTTC.

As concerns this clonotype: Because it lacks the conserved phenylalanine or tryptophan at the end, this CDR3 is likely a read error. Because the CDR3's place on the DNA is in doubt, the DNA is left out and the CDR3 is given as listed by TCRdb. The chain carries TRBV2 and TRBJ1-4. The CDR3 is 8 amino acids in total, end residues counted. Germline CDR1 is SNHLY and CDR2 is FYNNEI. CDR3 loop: CASRSGRG.

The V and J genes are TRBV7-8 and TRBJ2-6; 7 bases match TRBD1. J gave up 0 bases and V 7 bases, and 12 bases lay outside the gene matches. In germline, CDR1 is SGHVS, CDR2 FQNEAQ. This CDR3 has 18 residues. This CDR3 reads CASTHSQGVPSGANVLTF. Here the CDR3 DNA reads TGTGCCAGCACCCACAGCCAGGGGGTTCCCTCTGGGGCCAACGTCCTGACTTTC. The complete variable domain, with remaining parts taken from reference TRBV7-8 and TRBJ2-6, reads GAGVSQSPRYKVAKRGQDVALRCDPISGHVSLFWYQQALGQGPEFLTYFQNEAQLDKSGLPSDRFFAERPEGSVSTLKIQRTQQEDSAVYLCASTHSQGVPSGANVLTFGAGSRLTVL.

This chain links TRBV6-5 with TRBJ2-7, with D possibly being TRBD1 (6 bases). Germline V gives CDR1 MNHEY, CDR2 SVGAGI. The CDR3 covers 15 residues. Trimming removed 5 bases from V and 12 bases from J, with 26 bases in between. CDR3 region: CASSGRWGRGYGRYF. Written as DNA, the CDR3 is TGTGCCAGCAGTGGTCGGTGGGGGCGCGGTTACGGGCGGTACTTC.

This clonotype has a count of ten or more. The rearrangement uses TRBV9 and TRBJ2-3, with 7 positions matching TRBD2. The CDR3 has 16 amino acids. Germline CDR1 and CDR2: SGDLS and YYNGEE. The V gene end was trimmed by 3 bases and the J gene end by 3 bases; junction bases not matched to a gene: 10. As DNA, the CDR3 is TGTGCCAGCAGCGACGGACTAGTTCGCCCGACAGATACGCAGTATTTT. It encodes CASSDGLVRPTDTQYF.

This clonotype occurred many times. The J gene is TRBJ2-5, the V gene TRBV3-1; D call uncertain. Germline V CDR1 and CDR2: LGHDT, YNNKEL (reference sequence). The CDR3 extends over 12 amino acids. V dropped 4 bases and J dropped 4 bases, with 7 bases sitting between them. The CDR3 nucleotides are TGTGCCAGCAGCCCTATGGGAGAGACCCAGTACTTC. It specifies CASSPMGETQYF.

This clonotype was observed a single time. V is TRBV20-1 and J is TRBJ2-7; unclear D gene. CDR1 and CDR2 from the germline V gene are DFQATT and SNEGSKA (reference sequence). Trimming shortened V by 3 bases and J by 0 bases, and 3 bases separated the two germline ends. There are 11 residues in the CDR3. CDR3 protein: CSASLSYEQYF. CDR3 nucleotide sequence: TGCAGTGCTAGTCTCTCCTACGAGCAGTACTTC.

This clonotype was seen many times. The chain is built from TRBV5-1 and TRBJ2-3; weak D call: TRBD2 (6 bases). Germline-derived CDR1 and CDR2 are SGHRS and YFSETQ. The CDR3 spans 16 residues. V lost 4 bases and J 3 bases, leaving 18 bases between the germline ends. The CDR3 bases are TGCGCCAGCAGCACCCGACTAGGCAGACTGACAGATACGCAGTATTTT. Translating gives CASSTRLGRLTDTQYF.

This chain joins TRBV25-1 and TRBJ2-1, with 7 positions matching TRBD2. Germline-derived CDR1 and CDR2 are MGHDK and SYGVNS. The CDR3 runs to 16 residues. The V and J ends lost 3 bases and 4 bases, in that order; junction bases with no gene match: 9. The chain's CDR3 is CASSDQPSGSYNEQFF. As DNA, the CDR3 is TGTGCCAGCAGTGATCAGCCTAGCGGAAGTTACAATGAGCAGTTCTTC. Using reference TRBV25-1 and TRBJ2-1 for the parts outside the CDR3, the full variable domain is EADIYQTPRYLVIGTGKKITLECSQTMGHDKMYWYQQDPGMELHLIHYSYGVNSTEKGDLSSESTVSRIRTEHFPLTLESARPSHTSQYLCASSDQPSGSYNEQFFGPGTRLTVL.

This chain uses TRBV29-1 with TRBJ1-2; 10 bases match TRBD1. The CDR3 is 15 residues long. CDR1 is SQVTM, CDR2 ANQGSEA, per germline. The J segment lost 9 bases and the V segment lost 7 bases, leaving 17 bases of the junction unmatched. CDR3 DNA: TGCAGCGCTGCCTCCGGGACAGGGGACGCAGGTAGCTACACCTTC. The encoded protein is CSAASGTGDAGSYTF.

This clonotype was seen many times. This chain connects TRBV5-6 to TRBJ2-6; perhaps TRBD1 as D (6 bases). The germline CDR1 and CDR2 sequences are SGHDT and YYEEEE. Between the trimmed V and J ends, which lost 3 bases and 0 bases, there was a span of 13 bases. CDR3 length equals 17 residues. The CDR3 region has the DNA TGTGCCAGCAGCTCCCCGACAGGTTCCTCTGGGGCCAACGTCCTGACTTTC. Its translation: CASSSPTGSSGANVLTF.

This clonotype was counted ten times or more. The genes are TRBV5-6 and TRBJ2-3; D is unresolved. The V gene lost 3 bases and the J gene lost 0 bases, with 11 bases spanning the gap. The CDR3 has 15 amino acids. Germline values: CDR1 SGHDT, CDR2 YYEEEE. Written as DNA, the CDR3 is TGTGCCAGCAGCTGGTGGTCCTCAAGCACAGATACGCAGTATTTT. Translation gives CASSWWSSSTDTQYF.

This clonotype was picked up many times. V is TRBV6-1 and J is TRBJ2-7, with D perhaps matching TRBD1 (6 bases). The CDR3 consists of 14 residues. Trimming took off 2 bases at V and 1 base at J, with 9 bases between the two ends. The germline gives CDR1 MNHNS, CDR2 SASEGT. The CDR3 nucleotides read TGTGCCAGCAGTGAATATGGACAGTCCTACGAGCAGTACTTC. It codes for CASSEYGQSYEQYF.

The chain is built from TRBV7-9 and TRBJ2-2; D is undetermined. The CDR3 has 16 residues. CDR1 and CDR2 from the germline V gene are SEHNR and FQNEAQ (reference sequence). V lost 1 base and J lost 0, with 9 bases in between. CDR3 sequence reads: CASSLGLTANTGELFF. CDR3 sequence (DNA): TGTGCCAGCAGCTTAGGTCTTACAGCGAACACCGGGGAGCTGTTTTTT.

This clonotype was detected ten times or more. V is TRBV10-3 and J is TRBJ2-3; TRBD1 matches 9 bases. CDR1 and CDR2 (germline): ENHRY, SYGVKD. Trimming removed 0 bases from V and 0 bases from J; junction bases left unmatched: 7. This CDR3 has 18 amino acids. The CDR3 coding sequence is TGTGCCATCAGTGAGTCCCGGAGACAGGGGGGTAGCACAGATACGCAGTATTTT. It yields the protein CAISESRRQGGSTDTQYF.